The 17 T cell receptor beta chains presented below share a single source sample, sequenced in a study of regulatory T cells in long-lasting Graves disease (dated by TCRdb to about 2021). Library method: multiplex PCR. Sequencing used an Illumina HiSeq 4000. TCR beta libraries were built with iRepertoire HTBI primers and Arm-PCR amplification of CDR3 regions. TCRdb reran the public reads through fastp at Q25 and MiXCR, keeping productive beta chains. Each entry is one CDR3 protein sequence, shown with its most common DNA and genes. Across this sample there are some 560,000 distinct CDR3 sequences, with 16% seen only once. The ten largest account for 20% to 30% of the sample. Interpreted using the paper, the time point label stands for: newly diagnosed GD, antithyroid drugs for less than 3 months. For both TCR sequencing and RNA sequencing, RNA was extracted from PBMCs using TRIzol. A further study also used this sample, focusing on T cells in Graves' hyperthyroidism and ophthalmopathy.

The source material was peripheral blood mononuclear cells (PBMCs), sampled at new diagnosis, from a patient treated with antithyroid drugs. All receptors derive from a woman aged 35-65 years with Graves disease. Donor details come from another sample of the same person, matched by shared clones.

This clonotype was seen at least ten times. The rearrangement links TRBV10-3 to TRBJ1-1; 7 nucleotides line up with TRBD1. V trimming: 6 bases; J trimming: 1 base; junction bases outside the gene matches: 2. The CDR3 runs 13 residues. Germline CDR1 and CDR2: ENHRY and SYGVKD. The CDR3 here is CAIRGTENTEAFF. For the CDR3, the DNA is TGTGCCATCAGAGGGACAGAGAACACTGAAGCTTTCTTT.

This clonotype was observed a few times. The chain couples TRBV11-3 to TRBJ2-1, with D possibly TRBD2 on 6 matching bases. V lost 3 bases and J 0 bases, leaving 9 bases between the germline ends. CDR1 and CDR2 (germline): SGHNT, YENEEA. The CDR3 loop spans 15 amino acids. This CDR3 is CASSLDYSSYNEQFF. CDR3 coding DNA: TGTGCCAGCAGCTTGGACTATAGCTCCTACAATGAGCAGTTCTTC.

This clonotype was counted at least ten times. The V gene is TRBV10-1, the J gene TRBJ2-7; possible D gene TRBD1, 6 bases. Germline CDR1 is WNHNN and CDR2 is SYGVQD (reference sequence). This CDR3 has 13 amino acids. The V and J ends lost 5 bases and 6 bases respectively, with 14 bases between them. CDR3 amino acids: CASSKGQLVEQYF. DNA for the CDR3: TGCGCCAGCAGTAAAGGACAGCTGGTCGAGCAGTACTTC.

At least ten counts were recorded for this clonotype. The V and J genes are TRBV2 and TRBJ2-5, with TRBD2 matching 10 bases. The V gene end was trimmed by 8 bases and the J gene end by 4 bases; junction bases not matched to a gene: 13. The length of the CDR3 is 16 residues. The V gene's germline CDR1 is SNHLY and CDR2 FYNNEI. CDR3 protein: CASPRGSGGATETQYF. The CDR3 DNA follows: TGTGCCAGCCCCCGCGGGAGCGGGGGGGCCACAGAGACCCAGTACTTC.

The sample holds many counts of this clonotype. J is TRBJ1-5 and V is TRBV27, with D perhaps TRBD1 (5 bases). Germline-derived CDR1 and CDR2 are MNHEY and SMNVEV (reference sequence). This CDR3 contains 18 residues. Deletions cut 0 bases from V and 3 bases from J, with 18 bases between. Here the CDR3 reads CASSLSGGGGETNQPQHF. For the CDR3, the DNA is TGTGCCAGCAGTTTATCGGGGGGGGGTGGAGAGACCAATCAGCCCCAGCATTTT.

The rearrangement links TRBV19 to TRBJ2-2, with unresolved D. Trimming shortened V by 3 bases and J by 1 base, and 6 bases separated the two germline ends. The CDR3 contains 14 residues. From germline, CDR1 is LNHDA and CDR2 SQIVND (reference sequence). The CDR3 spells CASSIVGNTGELFF. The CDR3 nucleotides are TGTGCCAGTAGTATTGTAGGGAACACCGGGGAGCTGTTTTTT.

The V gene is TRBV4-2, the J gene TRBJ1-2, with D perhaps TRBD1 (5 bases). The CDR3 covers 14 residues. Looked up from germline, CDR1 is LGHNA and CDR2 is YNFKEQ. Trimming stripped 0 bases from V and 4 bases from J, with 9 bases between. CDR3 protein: CASSQDEGTYGYTF. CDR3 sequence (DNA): TGTGCCAGCAGCCAAGATGAGGGGACCTATGGCTACACCTTC.

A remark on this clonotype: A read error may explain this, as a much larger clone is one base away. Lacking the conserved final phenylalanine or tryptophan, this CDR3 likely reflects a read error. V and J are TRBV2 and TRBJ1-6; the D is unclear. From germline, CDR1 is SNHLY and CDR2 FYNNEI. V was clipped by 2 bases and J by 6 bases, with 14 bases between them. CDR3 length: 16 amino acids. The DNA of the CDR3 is TGTGCCAGCAGTGAATTTCGGCGAGTGATTAATTCACCCCTCCACTCT. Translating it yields CASSEFRRVINSPLHS.

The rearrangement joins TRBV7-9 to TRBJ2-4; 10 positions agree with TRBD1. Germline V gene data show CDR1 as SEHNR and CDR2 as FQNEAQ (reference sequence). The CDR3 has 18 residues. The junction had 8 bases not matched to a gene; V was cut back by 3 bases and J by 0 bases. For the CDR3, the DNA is TGTGCCAGCAGCTTTATGACAGGGGGCGCCTCAGCCAAAAACATTCAGTACTTC. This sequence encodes CASSFMTGGASAKNIQYF.

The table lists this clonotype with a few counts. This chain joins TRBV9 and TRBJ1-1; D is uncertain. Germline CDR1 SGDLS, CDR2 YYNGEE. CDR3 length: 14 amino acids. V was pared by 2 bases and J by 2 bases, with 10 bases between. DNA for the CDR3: TGTGCCAGCAGCGTGGGGAGTGGCAACACTGAAGCTTTCTTT. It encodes CASSVGSGNTEAFF. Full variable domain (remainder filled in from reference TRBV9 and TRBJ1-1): DSGVTQTPKHLITATGQRVTLRCSPRSGDLSVYWYQQSLDQGLQFLIQYYNGEERAKGNILERFSAQQFPDLHSELNLSSLELGDSALYFCASSVGSGNTEAFFGQGTRLTVV.

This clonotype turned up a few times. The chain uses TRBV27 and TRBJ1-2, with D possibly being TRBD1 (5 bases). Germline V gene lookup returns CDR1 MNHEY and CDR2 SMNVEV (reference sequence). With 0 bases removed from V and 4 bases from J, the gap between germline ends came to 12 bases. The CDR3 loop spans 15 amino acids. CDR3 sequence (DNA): TGTGCCAGCAGTTTATCCCCAGGGCTGGGCTATGGCTACACCTTC. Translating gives CASSLSPGLGYGYTF.

This CDR3 reads CASSHSLAGGYYEQYF. The CDR3 DNA is TGTGCCAGCAGCCACTCTCTAGCGGGGGGTTACTACGAGCAGTACTTC. V usage is TRBV7-9 and J usage is TRBJ2-7; 11 positions agree with TRBD2. The J segment lost 3 bases and the V segment lost 5 bases, leaving 9 bases of the junction unmatched. Germline lookup yields CDR1 SEHNR and CDR2 FQNEAQ (reference sequence). The CDR3 consists of 16 residues.

The CDR3 is CAVPLYQETQYF. The CDR3 DNA follows: TGTGCCGTTCCCTTGTACCAAGAGACCCAGTACTTC. The chain uses TRBV7-9 and TRBJ2-5, with D unclear. The V end lost 11 bases, the J end lost 0 bases, and 10 bases lay between the germline ends. The CDR3 loop spans 12 amino acids. CDR1 SEHNR and CDR2 FQNEAQ come from the germline V gene (reference sequence).

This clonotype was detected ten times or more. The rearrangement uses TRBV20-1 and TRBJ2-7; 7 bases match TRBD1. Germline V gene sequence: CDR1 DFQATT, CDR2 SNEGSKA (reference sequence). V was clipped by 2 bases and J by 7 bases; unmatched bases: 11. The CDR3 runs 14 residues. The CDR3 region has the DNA TGCAGTGCTAGATCCCCGACAGGGACGGAGGAGCAGTACTTC. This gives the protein CSARSPTGTEEQYF.

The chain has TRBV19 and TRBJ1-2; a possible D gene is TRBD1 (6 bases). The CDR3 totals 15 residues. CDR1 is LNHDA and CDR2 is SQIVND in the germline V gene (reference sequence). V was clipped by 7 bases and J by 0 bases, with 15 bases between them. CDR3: CASTPTTGTNYGYTF. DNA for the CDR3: TGTGCCAGTACCCCCACGACAGGTACTAACTATGGCTACACCTTC.

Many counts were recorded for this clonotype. The CDR3 reads CASSLPGVQETQYF. The DNA of the CDR3 is TGTGCCAGCAGTTTACCGGGGGTCCAAGAGACCCAGTACTTC. This rearrangement joins TRBV28 to TRBJ2-5; tentative D call: TRBD2 (6 bases). The germline V gene encodes CDR1 MDHEN and CDR2 SYDVKM. This CDR3 has 14 amino acids. V dropped 2 bases and J dropped 1 base, with 8 bases sitting between them.

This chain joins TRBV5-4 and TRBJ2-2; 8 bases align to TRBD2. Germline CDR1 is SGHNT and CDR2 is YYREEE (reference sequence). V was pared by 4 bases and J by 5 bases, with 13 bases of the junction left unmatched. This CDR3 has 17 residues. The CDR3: CASSGNPIGGATGELFF. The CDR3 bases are TGTGCCAGCAGCGGAAACCCTATCGGGGGGGCAACCGGGGAGCTGTTTTTT.